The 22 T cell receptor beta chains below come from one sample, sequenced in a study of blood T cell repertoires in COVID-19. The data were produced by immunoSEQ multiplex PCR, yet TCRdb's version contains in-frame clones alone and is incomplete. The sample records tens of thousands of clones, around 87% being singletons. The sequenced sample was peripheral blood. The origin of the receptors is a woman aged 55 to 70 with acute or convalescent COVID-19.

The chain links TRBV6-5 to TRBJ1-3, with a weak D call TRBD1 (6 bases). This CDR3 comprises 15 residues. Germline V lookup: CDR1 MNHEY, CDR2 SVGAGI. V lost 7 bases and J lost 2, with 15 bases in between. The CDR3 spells CASIPSGAAGNTIYF. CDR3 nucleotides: TGTGCCAGCATCCCCTCAGGGGCGGCTGGAAACACCATATATTTT.

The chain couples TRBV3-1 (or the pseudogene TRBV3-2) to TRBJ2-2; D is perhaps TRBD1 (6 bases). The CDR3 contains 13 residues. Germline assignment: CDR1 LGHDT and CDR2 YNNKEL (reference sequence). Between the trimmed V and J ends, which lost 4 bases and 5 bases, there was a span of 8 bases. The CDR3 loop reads CASSLTGTGELFF. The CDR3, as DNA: TGTGCCAGCAGCCTAACAGGGACCGGGGAGCTGTTTTTT.

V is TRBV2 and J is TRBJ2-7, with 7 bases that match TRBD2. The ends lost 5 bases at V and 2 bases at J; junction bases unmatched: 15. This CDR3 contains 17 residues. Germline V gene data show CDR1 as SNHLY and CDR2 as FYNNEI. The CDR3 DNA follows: TGTGCCAGCAGTCAGCTTTCTAGGACGGGGGGTCCCTACGAGCAGTACGTC. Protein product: CASSQLSRTGGPYEQYV.

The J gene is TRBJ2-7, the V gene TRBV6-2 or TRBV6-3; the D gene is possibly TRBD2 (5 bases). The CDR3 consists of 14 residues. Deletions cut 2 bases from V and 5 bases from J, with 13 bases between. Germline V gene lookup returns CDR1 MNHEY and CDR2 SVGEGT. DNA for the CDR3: TGTGCCAGCAGTTACGGGCAGCTAGCTCACGAGCAGTACGTC. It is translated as CASSYGQLAHEQYV.

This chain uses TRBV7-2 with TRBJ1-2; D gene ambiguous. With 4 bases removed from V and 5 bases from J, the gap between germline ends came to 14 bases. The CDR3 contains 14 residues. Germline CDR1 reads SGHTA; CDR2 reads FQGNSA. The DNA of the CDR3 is TGTGCCAGCAGCTCCACTAGAGTGTGGTATGGCTACACCTTC. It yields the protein CASSSTRVWYGYTF.

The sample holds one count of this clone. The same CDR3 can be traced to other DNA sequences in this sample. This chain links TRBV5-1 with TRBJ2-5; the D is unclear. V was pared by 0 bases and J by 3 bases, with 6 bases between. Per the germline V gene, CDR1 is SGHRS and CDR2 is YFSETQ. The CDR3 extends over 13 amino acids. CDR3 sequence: CASSLVPKETQYF. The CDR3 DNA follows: TGCGCCAGCAGCTTGGTACCTAAAGAGACCCAGTACTTC. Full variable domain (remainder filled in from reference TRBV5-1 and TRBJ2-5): KAGVTQTPRYLIKTRGQQVTLSCSPISGHRSVSWYQQTPGQGLQFLFEYFSETQRNKGNFPGRFSGRQFSNSRSEMNVSTLELGDSALYLCASSLVPKETQYFGPGTRLLVL.

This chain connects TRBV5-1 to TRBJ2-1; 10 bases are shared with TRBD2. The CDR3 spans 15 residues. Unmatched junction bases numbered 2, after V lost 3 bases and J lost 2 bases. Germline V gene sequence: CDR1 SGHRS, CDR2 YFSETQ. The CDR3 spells CASSSGLAAYNEQFF. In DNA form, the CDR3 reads TGCGCCAGCAGCTCCGGACTAGCGGCCTACAATGAGCAGTTCTTC.

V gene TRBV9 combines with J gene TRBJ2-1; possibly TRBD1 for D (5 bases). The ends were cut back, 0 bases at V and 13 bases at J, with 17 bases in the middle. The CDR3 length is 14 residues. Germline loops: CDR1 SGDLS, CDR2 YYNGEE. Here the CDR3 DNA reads TGTGCCAGCAGCGTAGATTACCAAGGCAGGGCTCAGTTCTTC. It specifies CASSVDYQGRAQFF.

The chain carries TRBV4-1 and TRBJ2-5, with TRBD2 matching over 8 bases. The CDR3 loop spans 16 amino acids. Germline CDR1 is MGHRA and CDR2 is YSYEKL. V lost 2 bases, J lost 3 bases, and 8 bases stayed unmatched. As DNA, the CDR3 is TGCGCCAGCAGCCAATCGCGGGGGGCCTCAAAAGAGACCCAGTACTTC. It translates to CASSQSRGASKETQYF.

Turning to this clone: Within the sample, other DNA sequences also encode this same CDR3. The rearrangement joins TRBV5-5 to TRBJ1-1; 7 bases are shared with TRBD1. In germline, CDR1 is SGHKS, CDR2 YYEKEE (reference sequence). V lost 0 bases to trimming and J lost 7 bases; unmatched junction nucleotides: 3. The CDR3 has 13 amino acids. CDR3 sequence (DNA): TGTGCCAGCAGCTTGGACAGGGGAGGTGAAGCTTTCTTT. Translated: CASSLDRGGEAFF.

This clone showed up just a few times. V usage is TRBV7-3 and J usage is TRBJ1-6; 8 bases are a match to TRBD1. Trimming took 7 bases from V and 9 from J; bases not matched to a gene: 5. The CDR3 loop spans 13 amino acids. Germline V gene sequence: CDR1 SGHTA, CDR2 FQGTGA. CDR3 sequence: CASTGGVGSPLHF. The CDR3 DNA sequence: TGTGCCAGCACAGGGGGCGTAGGTTCACCCCTCCACTTT.

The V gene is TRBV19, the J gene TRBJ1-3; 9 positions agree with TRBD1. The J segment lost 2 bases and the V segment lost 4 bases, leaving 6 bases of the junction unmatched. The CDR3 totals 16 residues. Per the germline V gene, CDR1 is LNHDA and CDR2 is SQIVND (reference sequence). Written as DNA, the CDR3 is TGTGCCAGTAGTACACAGGGGGCGCGGACTGGAAACACCATATATTTT. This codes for CASSTQGARTGNTIYF.

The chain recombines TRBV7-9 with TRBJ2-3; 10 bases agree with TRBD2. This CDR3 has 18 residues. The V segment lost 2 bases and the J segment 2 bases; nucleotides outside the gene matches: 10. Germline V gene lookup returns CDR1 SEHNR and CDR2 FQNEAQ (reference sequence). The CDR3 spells CASSLSLTSGVDTDTQYF. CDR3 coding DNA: TGTGCCAGCAGCTTATCCCTTACTAGCGGGGTGGACACAGATACGCAGTATTTT.

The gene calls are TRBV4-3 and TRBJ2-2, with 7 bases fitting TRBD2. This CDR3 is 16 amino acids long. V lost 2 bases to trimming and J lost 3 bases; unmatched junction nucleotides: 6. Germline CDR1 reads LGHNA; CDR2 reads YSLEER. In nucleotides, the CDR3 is TGCGCCAGCAGCCAATACCTAGCGGCTCACACCGGGGAGCTGTTTTTT. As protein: CASSQYLAAHTGELFF.

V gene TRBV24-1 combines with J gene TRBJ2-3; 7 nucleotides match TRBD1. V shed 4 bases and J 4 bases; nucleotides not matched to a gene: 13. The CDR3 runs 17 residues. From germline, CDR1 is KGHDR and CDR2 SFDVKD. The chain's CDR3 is CATSERRLSTGADTQYF. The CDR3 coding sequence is TGTGCCACCAGTGAGCGCCGCTTATCTACAGGGGCAGATACGCAGTATTTT.

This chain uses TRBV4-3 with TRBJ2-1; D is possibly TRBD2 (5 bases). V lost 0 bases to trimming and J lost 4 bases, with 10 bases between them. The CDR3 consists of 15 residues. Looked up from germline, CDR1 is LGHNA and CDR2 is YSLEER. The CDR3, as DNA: TGCGCCAGCAGCCAAGACGGGGTACTTTACAATGAGCAGTTCTTC. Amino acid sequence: CASSQDGVLYNEQFF.

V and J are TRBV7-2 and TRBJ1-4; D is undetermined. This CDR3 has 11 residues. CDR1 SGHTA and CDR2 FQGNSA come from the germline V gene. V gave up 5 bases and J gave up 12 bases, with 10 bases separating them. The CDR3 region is CASSVRRELFF. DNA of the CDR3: TGTGCCAGCAGCGTCAGACGGGAACTGTTTTTT. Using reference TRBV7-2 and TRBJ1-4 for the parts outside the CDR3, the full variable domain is GAGVSQSPSNKVTEKGKDVELRCDPISGHTALYWYRQSLGQGLEFLIYFQGNSAPDKSGLPSDRFSAERTGGSVSTLTIQRTQQEDSAVYLCASSVRRELFFGSGTQLSVL.

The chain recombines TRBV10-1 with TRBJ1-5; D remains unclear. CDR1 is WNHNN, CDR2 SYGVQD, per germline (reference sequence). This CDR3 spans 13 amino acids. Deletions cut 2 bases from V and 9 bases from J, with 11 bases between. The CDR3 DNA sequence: TGCGCCAGCAGTGAGCACGCCCCAGGGCCCCAGCATTTT. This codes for CASSEHAPGPQHF.

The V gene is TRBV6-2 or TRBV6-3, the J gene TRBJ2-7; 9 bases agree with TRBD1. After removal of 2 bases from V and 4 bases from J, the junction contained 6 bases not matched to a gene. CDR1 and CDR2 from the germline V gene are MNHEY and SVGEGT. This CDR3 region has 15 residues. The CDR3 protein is CASSYAGDRAYEQYV. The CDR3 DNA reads TGTGCCAGCAGTTACGCCGGGGACAGGGCTTACGAGCAGTACGTC.

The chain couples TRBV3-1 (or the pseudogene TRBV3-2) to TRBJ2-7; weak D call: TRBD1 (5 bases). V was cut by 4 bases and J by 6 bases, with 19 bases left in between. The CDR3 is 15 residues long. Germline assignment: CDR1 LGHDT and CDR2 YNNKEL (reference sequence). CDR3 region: CASSPRVGDAAEQYV. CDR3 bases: TGTGCCAGCAGCCCCCGGGTAGGGGATGCGGCCGAGCAGTACGTC.

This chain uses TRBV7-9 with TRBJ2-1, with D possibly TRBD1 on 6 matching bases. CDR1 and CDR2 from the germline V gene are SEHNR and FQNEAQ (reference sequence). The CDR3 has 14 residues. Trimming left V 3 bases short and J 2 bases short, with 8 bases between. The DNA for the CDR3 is TGTGCCAGCAGCTTCGGGACAACCTACAATGAGCAGTTCTTC. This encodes CASSFGTTYNEQFF.

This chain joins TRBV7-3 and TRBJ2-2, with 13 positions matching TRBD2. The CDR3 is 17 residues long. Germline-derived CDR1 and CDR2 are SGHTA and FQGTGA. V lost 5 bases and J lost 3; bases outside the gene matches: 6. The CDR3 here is CASSRGLAGTDTGELFF. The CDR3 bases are TGTGCCAGCAGCCGGGGACTAGCGGGAACAGACACCGGGGAGCTGTTTTTT.